This entry features one TCR beta chain sequence. Its antigen is not identified. TCRdb keeps only in-frame clones here, not all; method: immunoSEQ multiplex PCR. The repertoire holds some 24,000 clones, with 73% as singletons. This sample is part of a study of tissue T cells after allogeneic stem cell transplantation. Study outcomes and limitations: Within patients, tissue anatomy strongly shaped TCR repertoire composition. Some tissue clones might be persisting host cells; their alloreactivity or antigen specificity was not determined. Motif-based clustering found tissue-specific repertoire signatures shared across patients, though few clones were shared.

The CDR3 contains 15 residues. V was pared by 0 bases and J by 1 base, with 6 bases of the junction left unmatched. Germline V gene lookup returns CDR1 GTSNPN and CDR2 SVGIG (reference sequence). Specimen: tissue from the ileum, collected at autopsy. The V gene is TRBV30, the J gene TRBJ2-7; 7 positions agree with TRBD2. The receptor comes from a female donor older than 55 with lung cancer. The CDR3 sequence is CAWSVRREWSYEQYF. In nucleotides, the CDR3 is TGTGCCTGGAGTGTAAGGCGGGAGTGGTCCTACGAGCAGTACTTC.